This T cell receptor (beta chain) originates from a study of blood T cell repertoires in COVID-19. Study summary: Specimens from acute and convalescent COVID-19 originated in the United States, Italy and Spain. Sample material is recorded as cDNA or gDNA derived from T cells, B-cell-depleted T cells, or PBMCs.

Per germline, CDR1 MNHNS and CDR2 SASEGT. J lost 3 bases, V lost 2 bases, and 4 bases had no gene match. This CDR3 spans 15 amino acids. As originally analysed: Amplifying reference gene primers gave estimates of nucleated cell counts. Repertoires were generated with immunoSEQ multiplex PCR, while TCRdb's copy carries only in-frame clones and drops some. V, J and clone size are those of that table, while D and trimming were read from the DNA. The data hold some 120,000 clones, with more than 75% observed a single time. The V and J genes are TRBV6-1 and TRBJ2-5, with TRBD2 matching 9 bases. The receptor's source is a woman between 50 and 59 years old who had recovered from COVID-19. Sequences were obtained from peripheral blood. Here the CDR3 DNA reads TGTGCCAGCAGTGAAACGTTAGCGGGAGAAGAGACCCAGTACTTC. Translated: CASSETLAGEETQYF.